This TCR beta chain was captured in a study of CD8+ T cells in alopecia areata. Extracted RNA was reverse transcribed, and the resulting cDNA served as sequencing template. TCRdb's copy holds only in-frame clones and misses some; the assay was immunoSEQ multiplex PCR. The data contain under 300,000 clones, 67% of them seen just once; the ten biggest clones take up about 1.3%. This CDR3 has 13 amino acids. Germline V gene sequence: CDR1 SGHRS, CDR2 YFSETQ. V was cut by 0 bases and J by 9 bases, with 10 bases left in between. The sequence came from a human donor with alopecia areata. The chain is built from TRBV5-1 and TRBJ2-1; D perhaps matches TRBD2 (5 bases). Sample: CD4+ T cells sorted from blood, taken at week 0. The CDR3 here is CASSLVRGSEQFF. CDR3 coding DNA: TGCGCCAGCAGCTTGGTACGGGGTAGTGAGCAGTTCTTC.